These 2 T cell receptor beta chains originate from one sample sequenced in a study of OX40 agonist ivuxolimab in advanced cancers. TCRdb's copy holds only in-frame clones and misses some; the assay was immunoSEQ multiplex PCR. The sample lists more than 15,000 clones, around 80% occurring once. The sequencing here drew on CD4+ or CD8+ T cells sorted from blood, taken in a trial of the OX40 agonist ivuxolimab. The source is an adult with an advanced solid tumor such as melanoma, head and neck, liver or kidney cancer.

This chain links TRBV27 with TRBJ1-2, with D perhaps TRBD1 (5 bases). The length of the CDR3 is 16 residues. V lost 6 bases and J 8 bases, leaving 25 bases between the germline ends. Germline V CDR1 and CDR2: MNHEY, SMNVEV (reference sequence). The CDR3 DNA reads as TGTGCCAGCAGAGTGGCAGGGAAGAATATAAAGTTAGGCTACACCTTC. Its translation is CASRVAGKNIKLGYTF.

Written as DNA, the CDR3 is TGTGCCAGCAGCCCTTGGGGCGCAGGGGATTGGTTGACTGAAGCTTTCTTT. It translates to CASSPWGAGDWLTEAFF. This chain links TRBV11-2 with TRBJ1-1; D possibly corresponds to TRBD1 (6 bases). This CDR3 has 17 residues. The germline gives CDR1 SGHAT, CDR2 FQNNGV. V dropped 5 bases and J dropped 5 bases, with 24 bases sitting between them.